The clone carrying this T cell receptor beta chain was counted a single time. Its matching antigen is unknown. The data belong to a study of breast tumors, draining lymph nodes, adjacent tissues. TCRdb re-called the multiplex PCR reads with MiXCR, one entry per CDR3 protein. The sample lists fewer than 140,000 distinct CDR3 sequences, approximately 28% occurring once. Germline V lookup: CDR1 SGHAT, CDR2 FQNNGV. This CDR3 is 12 amino acids long. V was clipped by 0 bases and J by 8 bases, with 7 bases between them. Breast cancer patients provided tissue from their axillary draining lymph nodes. General observations from the study: The lymph node origin of tumor T cells was framed as consistent with a hypothesis, not demonstrated.

The TCR originated in a female donor with breast cancer. Some clones in this sample may be carry-over from other donors' samples. V gene TRBV11-2 combines with J gene TRBJ1-2; D gene unclear. Sequencing was carried out using axillary lymph node tissue. This chain's CDR3 is CASSLDPGGYTF. The CDR3 DNA sequence: TGTGCCAGCAGCTTAGATCCGGGAGGCTACACCTTC.